Listed below are T cell receptor beta chains from one sample, sequenced in a study of cytomegalovirus exposure and HLA in healthy donors. Profiling relied on immunoSEQ multiplex PCR, and the TCRdb table lists in-frame clones only, not all of them. The sample records 150,000 to 200,000 clones, 75% to 90% being singletons. The sample consisted of PBMCs. These receptors were collected from a boy younger than 18 in good health and CMV-seronegative. Both conserved end residues are part of each CDR3. Fields, in order: V gene, J gene, D gene, clone size, CDR3 protein, CDR3 DNA. The D gene is left open where the match is weak. The listing skips clone size in some rows; elsewhere it reads once, few, many or a size class.

>TRBV19|TRBJ2-2|TRBD2|NA
CASSPGLAGGPTGELFF
TGTGCCAGTAGTCCAGGACTAGCGGGGGGTCCGACCGGGGAGCTGTTTTTT
>TRBV7-2|TRBJ2-7|NA|NA
CASSSMTARYEQYF
TGTGCCAGCAGCTCGATGACAGCCCGATACGAGCAGTACTTC
>TRBV14|TRBJ1-5|NA|NA
CASSPWGSKEQPQHF
TGTGCCAGCAGCCCTTGGGGCAGCAAAGAACAGCCCCAGCATTTT
>TRBV4-1|TRBJ2-7|TRBD1|NA
CASSQTDRVSLEQYF
TGCGCCAGCAGCCAGACAGACAGGGTTTCTCTCGAGCAGTACTTC
>TRBV9|TRBJ2-3|TRBD2|NA
CASSVGNPGLADTQYF
TGTGCCAGCAGCGTAGGGAATCCGGGACTAGCAGATACGCAGTATTTT
>TRBV7-3|TRBJ2-1|TRBD2|NA
CASSLNGGLAGWTEQFF
TGTGCCAGCAGCTTAAATGGGGGACTAGCGGGATGGACTGAGCAGTTCTTC
>TRBV19|TRBJ1-2|NA|NA
CASSPLRQLDYGYTF
TGTGCCAGTAGTCCACTTCGACAGCTTGACTATGGCTACACCTTC
>TRBV18|TRBJ2-1|TRBD2|few
CASSPRGLAGTSSYNEQFF
TGTGCCAGCTCACCAAGGGGTCTAGCGGGGACTTCTTCCTACAATGAGCAGTTCTTC
>TRBV4-3|TRBJ1-3|NA|NA
CASSQEPGVAGNTIYF
TGCGCCAGCAGCCAAGAGCCGGGAGTTGCTGGAAACACCATATATTTT
>TRBV6-6|TRBJ2-7|TRBD1|NA
CASSRDRDEQYF
TGTGCCAGCAGCAGGGACAGGGACGAGCAGTACTTC
>TRBV6-5|TRBJ1-1|NA|few
CASSDNLGTEAFF
TGTGCCAGCAGCGACAACCTGGGTACTGAAGCTTTCTTT
>TRBV5-6|TRBJ1-4|NA|few
CASSFTRQINEKLFF
TGTGCCAGCAGCTTCACCCGACAGATTAATGAAAAACTGTTTTTT
>TRBV27|TRBJ1-1|TRBD1|NA
CASRGQNPTPNFFTEAFF
TGTGCCAGCAGGGGACAGAACCCAACTCCTAATTTTTTCACTGAAGCTTTCTTT
>TRBV7-2|TRBJ1-1|TRBD1|NA
CASSLGPGGRTEAFF
TGTGCCAGCAGCTTAGGGCCAGGGGGCCGGACTGAAGCTTTCTTT
>TRBV5-4|TRBJ2-1|NA|NA
CASLSGNGVHEQFF
TGTGCCAGCCTCTCCGGGAACGGGGTCCATGAGCAGTTCTTC
>TRBV5-1|TRBJ1-2|TRBD1|NA
CASSLDGTGRYGYTF
TGCGCCAGCAGCTTAGACGGGACAGGGAGATATGGCTACACCTTC
>TRBV9|TRBJ2-1|TRBD2|NA
CASSVGRHSGSSYNEQFF
TGTGCCAGCAGCGTAGGGCGCCACAGCGGGAGCTCCTACAATGAGCAGTTCTTC
>TRBV30|TRBJ2-7|NA|NA
CACVLRPGAEQYF
TGTGCCTGTGTATTGAGGCCCGGTGCCGAGCAGTACTTC
>TRBV11-2|TRBJ1-5|NA|NA
CASSPGLYSNQPQHF
TGTGCCAGCAGCCCTGGGCTTTATAGCAATCAGCCCCAGCATTTT
>TRBV11-3|TRBJ2-7|NA|NA
CASTRSANRPYEQYF
TGTGCCAGCACCCGTAGCGCAAACCGGCCCTACGAGCAGTACTTC
>TRBV27|TRBJ2-1|NA|NA
CASSLSERDEQFF
TGTGCCAGCAGTTTATCCGAGAGGGATGAGCAGTTCTTC
>TRBV19|TRBJ1-4|NA|NA
CASSPRQINEKLFF
TGTGCCAGTAGTCCCCGACAGATTAATGAAAAACTGTTTTTT
>TRBV9|TRBJ2-5|TRBD2|NA
CASSPSGSGGETQYF
TGTGCCAGCAGCCCTAGCGGGAGTGGTGGGGAGACCCAGTACTTC
>TRBV7-8|TRBJ1-2|TRBD1|NA
CASSSRDRAQGGYTF
TGTGCCAGCAGCTCCCGGGACAGGGCCCAAGGAGGCTACACCTTC
>TRBV7-6|TRBJ1-1|NA|NA
CASSLQGDTEAFF
TGTGCCAGCAGCCTGCAAGGGGACACTGAAGCTTTCTTT
>TRBV7-2|TRBJ2-7|NA|NA
CASSKGTGRLNYEQYF
TGTGCCAGCAGCAAAGGGACGGGGAGGCTAAACTACGAGCAGTACTTC
>TRBV12-5|TRBJ2-7|TRBD2|NA
CASGLVPPGGEQYF
TGTGCTAGTGGTTTGGTACCTCCGGGGGGCGAGCAGTACTTC
>TRBV14|TRBJ2-1|TRBD2|NA
CASSQRRASGDNEQFF
TGTGCCAGCAGCCAAAGGAGGGCTAGCGGGGACAATGAGCAGTTCTTC
>TRBV5-1|TRBJ2-4|NA|NA
CASSSPGGLAKNIQYF
TGCGCCAGCAGCTCGCCAGGGGGACTAGCCAAAAACATTCAGTACTTC
>TRBV7-2|TRBJ1-2|TRBD1|NA
CASSLGSGQGNYGYTF
TGTGCCAGCAGCCTCGGAAGCGGACAGGGGAACTATGGCTACACCTTC
>TRBV5-1|TRBJ2-3|NA|NA
CASSLDWSSTDTQYF
TGCGCCAGCAGCCTAGACTGGTCTAGCACAGATACGCAGTATTTT
>TRBV30|TRBJ1-2|NA|NA
CAWSMAAIPGF
TGTGCCTGGAGCATGGCGGCGATTCCGGGCTTC
>TRBV2|TRBJ1-4|NA|NA
CASRDYRYTNEKLFF
TGTGCCAGCAGAGACTATAGGTACACTAATGAAAAACTGTTTTTT
>TRBV4-1|TRBJ1-2|TRBD1|NA
CASSQGQERYYGYTF
TGCGCCAGCAGCCAGGGACAGGAGAGGTACTATGGCTACACCTTC
>TRBV27|TRBJ1-1|NA|few
CASSEITGLSNTEAFF
TGTGCCAGCAGTGAAATCACAGGGCTCTCGAACACTGAAGCTTTCTTT
>TRBV30|TRBJ2-6|NA|NA
CAWSVGVPGANVLTF
TGTGCCTGGAGTGTAGGGGTGCCTGGGGCCAACGTCCTGACTTTC
>TRBV19|TRBJ2-7|TRBD2|NA
CASSRGLAGRQTYEQYF
TGTGCCAGTAGCCGGGGACTAGCGGGCAGACAGACCTACGAGCAGTACTTC
>TRBV6-1|TRBJ1-5|NA|NA
CASSANRGGNQPQHF
TGTGCCAGCAGCGCCAATAGGGGTGGCAATCAGCCCCAGCATTTT
>TRBV19|TRBJ1-1|NA|NA
CASSPTADTEAFF
TGTGCCAGTAGCCCAACCGCGGACACTGAAGCTTTCTTT
>TRBV15|TRBJ2-5|NA|NA
CATGEDLSEQYF
TGTGCCACAGGGGAGGACCTGAGTGAGCAGTACTTC
>TRBV18|TRBJ1-1|NA|once
CASQPTTAFGTEAFF
TGTGCCAGCCAACCTACTACTGCGTTCGGCACTGAAGCTTTCTTT
>TRBV29-1|TRBJ2-7|NA|NA
CSVTDRILEQYF
TGCAGCGTGACTGACAGGATACTCGAGCAGTACTTC
>TRBV7-7|TRBJ2-3|TRBD2|NA
CASSPTSGSPTDTQYF
TGTGCTAGCAGCCCCACTAGCGGGAGTCCCACAGATACGCAGTATTTT
>TRBV25-1|TRBJ2-6|TRBD1|NA
CASSHDRAGANVLTF
TGTGCCAGCAGTCACGACAGGGCCGGGGCCAACGTCCTGACTTTC
>TRBV4-1|TRBJ1-1|NA|NA
CASSQGLTEAFF
TGCGCCAGCAGCCAAGGGCTCACTGAAGCTTTCTTT
>TRBV30|TRBJ1-2|NA|NA
CAWSPQALNYGYTF
TGTGCCTGGAGTCCACAGGCCCTTAACTATGGCTACACCTTC
>TRBV6-4|TRBJ2-3|TRBD2|NA
CASSGTSGGGSTDTQYF
TGTGCCAGCAGCGGTACTAGCGGGGGGGGAAGCACAGATACGCAGTATTTT
>TRBV11-3|TRBJ1-1|NA|few
CASSLEGSDTEAFF
TGTGCCAGCAGCTTAGAGGGCTCCGACACTGAAGCTTTCTTT
>TRBV7-3|TRBJ2-3|NA|NA
CASSLRGQTGNTQYF
TGTGCCAGCAGCTTAAGAGGGCAGACAGGTAACACGCAGTATTTT
>TRBV4-2|TRBJ2-2|TRBD2|NA
CASSQDFWGSGAGELFF
TGTGCCAGCAGCCAAGATTTCTGGGGTAGCGGGGCCGGGGAGCTGTTTTTT
>TRBV13|TRBJ2-7|NA|NA
CASSLTAEQYF
TGTGCCAGCAGCTTAACAGCCGAGCAGTACTTC
>TRBV2|TRBJ1-1|NA|NA
CASSEPRGGSDTEAFF
TGTGCCAGCAGTGAACCCAGGGGAGGGTCGGACACTGAAGCTTTCTTT
>TRBV4-1|TRBJ2-2|TRBD1|NA
CASSRGQGAGGELFF
TGCGCCAGCAGTCGAGGACAGGGGGCAGGCGGGGAGCTGTTTTTT
>TRBV19|TRBJ2-3|TRBD2|NA
CASSIQRGSTDTQYF
TGTGCCAGTAGTATCCAGCGGGGGTCCACAGATACGCAGTATTTT
>TRBV9|TRBJ2-7|NA|NA
CASSAYTGPTYEQYF
TGTGCCAGCAGCGCATATACAGGCCCGACCTACGAGCAGTACTTC
>TRBV5-1|TRBJ1-2|TRBD1|NA
CASSLDQGARGKNGYTF
TGCGCCAGCAGCTTGGATCAGGGGGCGCGAGGGAAAAATGGCTACACCTTC
>TRBV9|TRBJ2-1|TRBD2|NA
CASSVSGGYNEQFF
TGTGCCAGCAGCGTAAGCGGGGGGTACAATGAGCAGTTCTTC